The 10 T cell receptor beta chains in this list originate from one sample, sequenced in a study of T-cell memory formation after mild COVID-19. TCRdb reprocessed the 5' RACE reads with MiXCR, giving one entry per CDR3 protein. The data show some 130,000 distinct CDR3 sequences, 15% to 20% seen once. Sequencing was carried out using PBMCs or a T cell subset sorted from them (not recorded which). These TCRs come from a man in his late teens or twenties who had mild COVID-19 (a few samples of this study predate the infection). Cell type and time point are not known.

This clonotype was recorded a few times. The rearrangement uses TRBV20-1 and TRBJ2-2, with D possibly matching TRBD1 (5 bases). This CDR3 spans 14 amino acids. Trimming pared 2 bases from V and 1 base from J, leaving 8 bases between. Germline-derived CDR1 and CDR2 are DFQATT and SNEGSKA (reference sequence). CDR3 sequence (DNA): TGCAGTGCTAGATCCCAGGGGAACACCGGGGAGCTGTTTTTT. It codes for CSARSQGNTGELFF.

In this sample, this clonotype turned up a few times. The rearrangement links TRBV20-1 to TRBJ2-4; D uncertain. With 6 bases removed from V and 7 bases from J, the gap between germline ends came to 7 bases. The CDR3 is 10 residues long. The germline CDR1 and CDR2 sequences are DFQATT and SNEGSKA (reference sequence). The CDR3 spells CSAIRNIQYF. Here the CDR3 DNA reads TGCAGTGCCATTCGGAACATTCAGTACTTC.

In this sample, this clonotype turned up a few times. This sequence joins TRBV7-2 and TRBJ1-2, with D uncertain. The CDR3 length is 14 residues. CDR1 is SGHTA, CDR2 FQGNSA, per germline. With 5 bases removed from V and 4 bases from J, the gap between germline ends came to 14 bases. DNA for the CDR3: TGTGCCAGCAGCCCCGGAGCCCGCAGCTATGGCTACACCTTC. Protein: CASSPGARSYGYTF.

The genes are TRBV28 and TRBJ1-1, with 8 bases matching TRBD1. The V gene's germline CDR1 is MDHEN and CDR2 SYDVKM. V gave up 4 bases and J gave up 5 bases; unmatched junction bases: 9. CDR3 length equals 15 residues. The CDR3 sequence: CASSSSGGAKTEAFF. CDR3 coding DNA: TGTGCCAGCAGTTCTTCAGGGGGCGCGAAGACTGAAGCTTTCTTT.

This chain uses TRBV12-3 or TRBV12-4 with TRBJ2-7; no definite D call. The CDR3 is 16 residues long. V shed 1 base and J shed 0 bases, with 13 bases lying between them. In DNA form, the CDR3 reads TGTGCCAGCAGTTTAGGGTCTGAAACATTCTCCTACGAGCAGTACTTC. It codes for CASSLGSETFSYEQYF.

The genes are TRBV5-1 and TRBJ2-4; TRBD2 is a possible D gene (5 bases). Germline CDR1 and CDR2: SGHRS and YFSETQ. The V end lost 4 bases, the J end lost 0 bases, and 8 bases lay between the germline ends. The CDR3 length is 14 residues. The chain's CDR3 is CASSVGLAKNIQYF. The CDR3 coding sequence is TGCGCCAGCAGCGTAGGACTAGCCAAAAACATTCAGTACTTC.

The chain employs TRBV4-3 and TRBJ1-1, with D perhaps matching TRBD1 (6 bases). The V gene lost 0 bases and the J gene lost 2 bases, with 13 bases spanning the gap. There are 16 residues in the CDR3. Per germline, CDR1 LGHNA and CDR2 YSLEER. The CDR3, as DNA: TGCGCCAGCAGCCAAGATAAACGGGGGCGAAACACTGAAGCTTTCTTT. Protein sequence: CASSQDKRGRNTEAFF.

The chain joins TRBV11-2 to TRBJ1-1; D remains ambiguous. V was trimmed by 0 bases and J by 8 bases, leaving 10 bases between them. CDR1 and CDR2 from the germline V gene are SGHAT and FQNNGV. The CDR3 extends over 13 amino acids. The CDR3 DNA follows: TGTGCCAGCAGCTTAGATCGGGTAGGAGAAGCTTTCTTT. Its protein is CASSLDRVGEAFF.

Only one count was recorded for this clonotype. J is TRBJ2-7 and V is TRBV5-4, with TRBD2 as a possible D gene (5 bases). CDR1 and CDR2 from the germline V gene are SGHNT and YYREEE (reference sequence). The CDR3 covers 12 residues. Trimming took 4 bases from V and 8 from J, leaving 13 bases between them. The CDR3 DNA is TGTGCCAGCAGCCGGACTGTTGGTAAGCAGTACTTC. Translated, it gives CASSRTVGKQYF.

This clonotype was seen a few times. This sequence joins TRBV7-9 and TRBJ1-2; D gene uncertain. Trimming cost V 1 base and J 7 bases, with 13 bases left between them. The CDR3 contains 14 residues. Looked up from germline, CDR1 is SEHNR and CDR2 is FQNEAQ (reference sequence). For the CDR3, the DNA is TGTGCCAGCAGCTTAGGGGTCCCTAGCGGTGGCTACACCTTC. As protein: CASSLGVPSGGYTF.